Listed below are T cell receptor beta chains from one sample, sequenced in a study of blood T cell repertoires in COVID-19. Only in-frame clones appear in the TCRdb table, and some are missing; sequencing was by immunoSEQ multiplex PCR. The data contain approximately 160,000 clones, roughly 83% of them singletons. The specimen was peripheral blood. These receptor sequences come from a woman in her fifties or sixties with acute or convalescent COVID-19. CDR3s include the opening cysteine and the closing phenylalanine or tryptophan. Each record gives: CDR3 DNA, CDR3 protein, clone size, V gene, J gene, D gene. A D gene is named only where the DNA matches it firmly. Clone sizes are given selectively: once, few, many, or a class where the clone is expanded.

DNA: TGTGCCAGCAGGCGGGTGGGGAAATCCTACGAGCAGTACTTC
CDR3: CASRRVGKSYEQYF
size: few
V: TRBV6-5
J: TRBJ2-7
D: .

DNA: TGTGCCAGCTCACCTCGAAACGCAGGGCAGGATGGCTACACCTTC
CDR3: CASSPRNAGQDGYTF
size: .
V: TRBV18
J: TRBJ1-2
D: .

DNA: TGCGCCAGCAGCTTGGATGGGCTACGATCCTATAATTCACCCCTCCACTTT
CDR3: CASSLDGLRSYNSPLHF
size: .
V: TRBV5-1
J: TRBJ1-6
D: .

DNA: TGTGCCAGCAGCCAAGATCGTCAGGGGGGAAACACCATATATTTT
CDR3: CASSQDRQGGNTIYF
size: once
V: TRBV3-1/TRBV3-2
J: TRBJ1-3
D: .

DNA: TGTGCCAGCTGCGGGACGCCGAACACTGAAGCTTTCTTT
CDR3: CASCGTPNTEAFF
size: .
V: TRBV4-2
J: TRBJ1-1
D: .

DNA: TGTGCCAGCAGCCTCGGGGGGGCCTCGGCAGATACGCAGTATTTT
CDR3: CASSLGGASADTQYF
size: .
V: TRBV7-2
J: TRBJ2-3
D: TRBD2

DNA: TGCAGTGCTAGTTTGAGGAAGTCTGGAAACACCATATATTTT
CDR3: CSASLRKSGNTIYF
size: .
V: TRBV20-1
J: TRBJ1-3
D: .

DNA: TGCGCCAGCAGCCAAGCCGATACAGGGGAGCGTGGCTACACCTTC
CDR3: CASSQADTGERGYTF
size: .
V: TRBV4-3
J: TRBJ1-2
D: TRBD1

DNA: TGCGCCAGCAGCGGGAGCGTGAGCTCTGGAAACACCATATATTTT
CDR3: CASSGSVSSGNTIYF
size: once
V: TRBV10-1
J: TRBJ1-3
D: .

DNA: TGTGCCTGGACGCTGACAGGGGCCAATGGCTACACCTTC
CDR3: CAWTLTGANGYTF
size: .
V: TRBV30
J: TRBJ1-2
D: TRBD1

DNA: TGTGCCAGCAGCTTAGGCTGGCTTGGGGAGGTGAACACTGAAGCTTTCTTT
CDR3: CASSLGWLGEVNTEAFF
size: .
V: TRBV7-2
J: TRBJ1-1
D: .

DNA: TGTGCCAGCAGCTCACAGGGGAAAGGGAATTCACCCCTCCACTTT
CDR3: CASSSQGKGNSPLHF
size: .
V: TRBV7-3
J: TRBJ1-6
D: TRBD1

DNA: TGTGCCAGCAGTATACAGGGTTTCAATCAGCCCCAGCATTTT
CDR3: CASSIQGFNQPQHF
size: .
V: TRBV27
J: TRBJ1-5
D: .

DNA: TGTGCCAGCAGTTACAGACAGGGGATTGGCTACACCTTC
CDR3: CASSYRQGIGYTF
size: .
V: TRBV6-2/TRBV6-3
J: TRBJ1-2
D: TRBD1

DNA: TGTGCCAGCAGCCCCGGATCGGGCACGGGGGGGGAGCAGTTCTTC
CDR3: CASSPGSGTGGEQFF
size: .
V: TRBV11-3
J: TRBJ2-1
D: TRBD2

DNA: TGCGCCAGCTCCTGGGCGGGACAGGGATATGGCTACACCTTC
CDR3: CASSWAGQGYGYTF
size: .
V: TRBV5-1
J: TRBJ1-2
D: TRBD1

DNA: TGTGCCAGCAGCTCGGCGGGGGTCGCGAACACCGGGGAGCTGTTTTTT
CDR3: CASSSAGVANTGELFF
size: .
V: TRBV4-2
J: TRBJ2-2
D: TRBD2

DNA: TGTGCCAGCAGTGATGGACAGAGACTTAACTATGGCTACACCTTC
CDR3: CASSDGQRLNYGYTF
size: once
V: TRBV6-1
J: TRBJ1-2
D: .

DNA: TGTGCCAGCAGTTTGAGGGCTTCCTCGGGACCCCAGCATTTT
CDR3: CASSLRASSGPQHF
size: .
V: TRBV27
J: TRBJ1-5
D: .

DNA: TGCGCCAGCAGCCTTACAGGGAGAACTTCACCCCTCCACTTT
CDR3: CASSLTGRTSPLHF
size: .
V: TRBV4-3
J: TRBJ1-6
D: .